This T cell receptor (beta chain) was identified during a study of blood T cell repertoires in COVID-19. Across the whole study: The samples span acute and convalescent COVID-19 from the United States, Italy and Spain.

TCRdb keeps only in-frame clones here, not all; method: immunoSEQ multiplex PCR. The sample lists 350,000 to 450,000 clones, over 80% occurring once. V was pared by 4 bases and J by 2 bases, with 7 bases of the junction left unmatched. CDR1 is MNHNS and CDR2 is SASEGT in the germline V gene. The CDR3 runs 16 residues. Donors of Cohort 3 who recovered were those that had two negative PCRs, clearance, or symptom resolution. The receptor's source is a woman in her fifties or sixties who had recovered from COVID-19. This chain uses TRBV6-1 with TRBJ2-3; 9 bases agree with TRBD2. Material for sequencing was PBMCs or T cells enriched from blood (not recorded which). CDR3 sequence (DNA): TGTGCCAGCAGTGCCGCGAGCGGGGGGCCCACAGATACGCAGTATTTT. It is translated as CASSAASGGPTDTQYF.